The 22 T cell receptor beta chains given below trace back to one sample, sequenced in a study of T cell repertoires in cytomegalovirus infection. TCRdb ran MiXCR on the reads and lists one entry per CDR3 protein. The sample contains more than 350,000 distinct CDR3 sequences, roughly 31% of which appear only once. The sequencing sample was made of PBMCs. The receptors stem from a human donor in good health (CMV status not recorded). Some clones in this sample may be carry-over from other donors' samples.

This clonotype came up many times. The gene calls are TRBV7-2 and TRBJ2-5; D is possibly TRBD2 (6 bases). This CDR3 contains 15 residues. Between the trimmed V and J ends, which lost 2 bases and 4 bases, there was a span of 14 bases. Germline assignment: CDR1 SGHTA and CDR2 FQGNSA. The CDR3 coding sequence is TGTGCCAGCAGCTTAAGGAGGGACGGAGGAGAGACCCAGTACTTC. Its protein product is CASSLRRDGGETQYF.

This rearrangement joins TRBV30 to TRBJ2-4, with D perhaps TRBD1 or TRBD2 (5 bases each). This CDR3 has 14 amino acids. V lost 0 bases and J lost 5, with 11 bases in between. Germline V gene lookup returns CDR1 GTSNPN and CDR2 SVGIG (reference sequence). CDR3 DNA sequence: TGTGCCTGGAGTGTCGGGGCTGGTGAAAACATTCAGTACTTC. Its protein is CAWSVGAGENIQYF.

Many counts were recorded for this clonotype. The J gene is TRBJ2-7, the V gene TRBV5-4, with D perhaps matching TRBD1 (6 bases). CDR3 size: 16 residues. The germline gives CDR1 SGHNT, CDR2 YYREEE (reference sequence). Trimming left V 4 bases short and J 5 bases short, with 22 bases between. The CDR3 nucleotides are TGTGCCAGCAGCCCGGGGTTCTTTGAGGGGGTCCACGAGCAGTACTTC. It yields the protein CASSPGFFEGVHEQYF.

The gene calls are TRBV19 and TRBJ2-6, with D unresolved. V lost 3 bases and J lost 2, with 8 bases in between. This CDR3 contains 15 residues. CDR1 and CDR2 (germline): LNHDA, SQIVND (reference sequence). In nucleotides, the CDR3 is TGTGCCAGTAGTATGGTAGGGACTGGGGCCAACGTCCTGACTTTC. Protein: CASSMVGTGANVLTF.

V is TRBV29-1 and J is TRBJ1-1; possibly TRBD1 for D (6 bases). The germline gives CDR1 SQVTM, CDR2 ANQGSEA. V shed 5 bases and J shed 3 bases, with 13 bases lying between them. The CDR3 covers 13 residues. CDR3 residues: CSVHIQGDTEAFF. The CDR3, as DNA: TGCAGCGTTCACATACAGGGCGACACTGAAGCTTTCTTT.

Ten or more counts support this clonotype. The genes are TRBV7-8 and TRBJ1-3; D gene uncertain. Between the trimmed V and J ends, which lost 5 bases and 3 bases, there was a span of 11 bases. Germline-derived CDR1 and CDR2 are SGHVS and FQNEAQ. This CDR3 spans 14 amino acids. The CDR3 sequence is CASSVGVGGNTIYF. CDR3 sequence (DNA): TGTGCCAGCAGCGTGGGCGTTGGTGGAAACACCATATATTTT. The variable domain in full, with the rest retrieved from reference TRBV7-8 and TRBJ1-3, is GAGVSQSPRYKVAKRGQDVALRCDPISGHVSLFWYQQALGQGPEFLTYFQNEAQLDKSGLPSDRFFAERPEGSVSTLKIQRTQQEDSAVYLCASSVGVGGNTIYFGEGSWLTVV.

In the case of this clonotype: Likely a read error: the CDR3 ends without its conserved phenylalanine or tryptophan. The genes are TRBV7-6 and TRBJ2-7, with 13 bases lining up with TRBD2. The CDR3 loop spans 16 amino acids. After removal of 5 bases from V and 5 bases from J, the junction contained 9 bases not matched to a gene. Looked up from germline, CDR1 is SGHVS and CDR2 is FNYEAQ. This CDR3 is CASSNRIGLAGDEQYL. The CDR3 nucleotides are TGTGCCAGCAGCAACCGTATAGGACTAGCGGGGGACGAGCAGTACTTA.

This chain links TRBV4-2 with TRBJ1-5, with 11 nucleotides matching TRBD1. Per the germline V gene, CDR1 is LGHNA and CDR2 is YNFKEQ. This CDR3 spans 18 amino acids. V was pared by 0 bases and J by 4 bases, with 8 bases of the junction left unmatched. The CDR3: CASSQDRTGGARNQPQHF. DNA of the CDR3: TGTGCCAGCAGCCAAGACAGGACAGGGGGCGCGCGTAATCAGCCCCAGCATTTT.

The sample holds a few counts of this clonotype. This may stem from a read error, because a much larger clone lies one nucleotide away. The V gene is TRBV5-4, the J gene TRBJ1-2; no clear D. Germline loops: CDR1 SGHNT, CDR2 YYREEE (reference sequence). This CDR3 contains 13 residues. Deletions cut 1 base from V and 2 bases from J, with 6 bases between. Here the CDR3 reads CASSLIGNYGYTF. In nucleotides, the CDR3 is TGTGCCAGCAGCTTGATAGGGAACTATGGCTACACCTTC. Variable domain in full (rest from reference TRBV5-4 and TRBJ1-2): ETGVTQSPTHLIKTRGQQVTLRCSSQSGHNTVSWYQQALGQGPQFIFQYYREEENGRGNFPPRFSGLQFPNYSSELNVNALELDDSALYLCASSLIGNYGYTFGSGTRLTVV.

This clonotype has a handful of counts. CDR3 bases: TGTGCCAGCAGTCCGAGACTAGCGGGAAACAATGAGCAGTTCTTC. Residues: CASSPRLAGNNEQFF. V is TRBV6-2 or TRBV6-3 and J is TRBJ2-1, with 11 bases identical to TRBD2. The junction had 5 bases not matched to a gene; V was cut back by 5 bases and J by 5 bases. Germline values: CDR1 MNHEY, CDR2 SVGEGT. The CDR3 is made up of 15 amino acids.

Comments on this clonotype: This may be a read error: a much more frequent sequence differs by one nucleotide. The rearrangement links TRBV12-3 or TRBV12-4 to TRBJ2-2; 10 bases line up with TRBD1. The CDR3 extends over 15 amino acids. CDR3 in amino acids: CPSSFRTGGTGELFF. As DNA, the CDR3 is TGTCCCAGCAGTTTCCGGACAGGGGGCACCGGGGAGCTGTTTTTT.

The CDR3: CASSPRPGNQPQHF. CDR3 DNA sequence: TGTGCCAGCAGCCCAAGACCGGGCAATCAGCCCCAGCATTTT. The chain is built from TRBV6-5 and TRBJ1-5; D unclear. The CDR3 runs 14 residues. CDR1 MNHEY and CDR2 SVGAGI come from the germline V gene. The ends were cut back, 6 bases at V and 2 bases at J, with 11 bases in the middle.

This clonotype was counted only a few times. The chain recombines TRBV6-2 or TRBV6-3 with TRBJ2-7; possibly TRBD1 or TRBD2 for D (5 bases each). The CDR3 runs to 16 residues. V dropped 2 bases and J dropped 2 bases, with 16 bases sitting between them. Germline assignment: CDR1 MNHEY and CDR2 SVGEGT. In nucleotides, the CDR3 is TGTGCCAGCAGTTACGGGCCGGGGACGTCTCCCTACGAGCAGTACTTC. It yields the protein CASSYGPGTSPYEQYF.

Turning to this clonotype: Mismatch with germline at one junction end may stem from a read error. The chain combines TRBV7-7 with TRBJ2-1, with D unclear. The CDR3 runs 14 residues. Germline V gives CDR1 SSHAT, CDR2 FNYEAQ (reference sequence). CDR3 loop: CASSHSQQNNEQFF. Written as DNA, the CDR3 is TGTGCTAGCAGCCATTCCCAACAGAACAATGAGCAGTTCTTC.

In its sample, this clonotype was seen many times. The chain combines TRBV7-2 with TRBJ1-1, with a possible D match to TRBD1 (5 bases). V was clipped by 1 base and J by 4 bases, with 13 bases between them. The CDR3 spans 15 residues. Germline values: CDR1 SGHTA, CDR2 FQGNSA. CDR3 region: CASSLGHLGGTEAFF. The CDR3, as DNA: TGTGCCAGCAGCTTAGGTCATCTGGGGGGCACTGAAGCTTTCTTT.

As regards this clonotype: Germline is not matched at one junction end, which may reflect a read error. The chain employs TRBV6-1 and TRBJ2-5; 9 positions agree with TRBD2. The CDR3 runs to 16 residues. Germline V gene lookup returns CDR1 MNHNS and CDR2 SASEGT. The DNA of the CDR3 is TGTCCCAGCAGTGAAGCCTGGCGGGGGGGCGGAGAGACCCAGTACTTC. It encodes CPSSEAWRGGGETQYF.

A few counts support this clonotype. The chain carries TRBV7-2 and TRBJ1-5; TRBD1 agrees at 7 bases. The trim removed 2 bases at V and 4 bases at J, leaving 8 bases unmatched. This CDR3 is 16 amino acids long. Germline V gene sequence: CDR1 SGHTA, CDR2 FQGNSA. Here the CDR3 DNA reads TGTGCCAGCAGCTTAATGACCGGGACAGTAAATCAGCCCCAGCATTTT. This codes for CASSLMTGTVNQPQHF. Full variable domain (rest looked up from reference TRBV7-2 and TRBJ1-5): GAGVSQSPSNKVTEKGKDVELRCDPISGHTALYWYRQSLGQGLEFLIYFQGNSAPDKSGLPSDRFSAERTGGSVSTLTIQRTQQEDSAVYLCASSLMTGTVNQPQHFGDGTRLSIL.

On this clonotype: A much larger clone sits a single nucleotide away, making a read error possible. The gene calls are TRBV27 and TRBJ2-5; no definite D call. Germline V gene sequence: CDR1 MNHEY, CDR2 SMNVEV (reference sequence). The CDR3 spans 8 residues. CDR3 in amino acids: CASRFPSF. Here the CDR3 DNA reads TGTGCCAGCAGGTTCCCTTCCTTC.

This clonotype appeared a few times. The chain has TRBV2 and TRBJ1-2, with D hard to call. The CDR3 extends over 11 amino acids. Germline-derived CDR1 and CDR2 are SNHLY and FYNNEI. V shed 4 bases and J shed 8 bases, with 8 bases lying between them. CDR3 sequence: CASSAVGGYTF. In DNA, the CDR3 is TGTGCCAGCAGTGCCGTCGGAGGCTACACCTTC. The full variable domain, with the rest looked up from reference TRBV2 and TRBJ1-2, is EPEVTQTPSHQVTQMGQEVILRCVPISNHLYFYWYRQILGQKVEFLVSFYNNEISEKSEIFDDQFSVERPDGSNFTLKIRSTKLEDSAMYFCASSAVGGYTFGSGTRLTVV.

This rearrangement joins TRBV4-2 to TRBJ1-2, with 8 bases fitting TRBD1. The germline CDR1 and CDR2 sequences are LGHNA and YNFKEQ. The CDR3 is 16 amino acids. Trimming at V came to 4 bases and at J to 0 bases, leaving 7 bases not matched to a gene. CDR3 amino acids: CASSLTGTGANYGYTF. The CDR3 DNA reads TGTGCCAGCAGCCTAACCGGGACAGGAGCTAACTATGGCTACACCTTC.

The gene calls are TRBV6-6 and TRBJ2-3; D is uncertain. CDR3 length: 15 residues. Germline assignment: CDR1 MNHNY and CDR2 SVGAGI (reference sequence). Trimming took off 7 bases at V and 3 bases at J, with 17 bases between the two ends. The CDR3 is CASKEGPGWTDTQYF. DNA for the CDR3: TGTGCCAGCAAAGAAGGGCCAGGTTGGACAGATACGCAGTATTTT.

This chain connects TRBV19 to TRBJ2-3; no definite D call. Per the germline V gene, CDR1 is LNHDA and CDR2 is SQIVND (reference sequence). The CDR3 loop spans 12 amino acids. The V gene lost 3 bases and the J gene lost 5 bases, with 6 bases spanning the gap. CDR3 DNA sequence: TGTGCCAGTAGTATTGAGCAAGATACGCAGTATTTT. This codes for CASSIEQDTQYF.